Listed here are 15 T cell receptor beta chains from one sample, sequenced in a study of CXCR3-negative and CXCR3-positive naive CD8 T cells. Study results and caveats: Hydrophobicity of TRB CDR3s was greater in CXCR3-positive naive cells than in CXCR3-negative naive cells.

For these TCRs, the target antigens are not known. It was by 5' RACE with UMI labels that the TRB cDNA libraries were prepared. Each CDR3 protein gets one entry in TCRdb, which reprocessed the 5' RACE reads and gives no DNA. Its table lists about 70,000 distinct CDR3 sequences. What was sequenced was naive CXCR3+ CD8+ T cells from blood. Subset described: CD45RO-CCR7+CD27+CD95- naive CD8+ T cells expressing CXCR3 (TNR3+). The receptors were gathered from a human donor in good health. Some clones in this sample may be carry-over from other donors' samples.

The rearrangement uses TRBV7-6 and TRBJ2-1; no DNA is available, so the TRBD1 call from TCRdb remains unchecked. Germline assignment: CDR1 SGHVS and CDR2 FNYEAQ. The CDR3 length is 14 residues. The CDR3 here is CASSSPVDYNEQFF.

CDR3 sequence reads: CASSPREGEKLFF. The chain recombines TRBV12-3 or TRBV12-4 with TRBJ1-4. This CDR3 region has 13 residues.

This rearrangement joins TRBV7-9 to TRBJ1-2; without DNA, the TCRdb call of TRBD1 cannot be checked. Germline CDR1 and CDR2: SEHNR and FQNEAQ (reference sequence). CDR3 length: 17 residues. The CDR3 here is CASSPTGARQQDRGYTF.

This chain connects TRBV29-1 to TRBJ2-5; TCRdb's D call, TRBD1, is unchecked because there is no DNA. Germline CDR1 is SQVTM and CDR2 is ANQGSEA. This CDR3 has 14 amino acids. CDR3 region: CSVDGGARQETQYF.

The chain joins TRBV6-2 or TRBV6-3 to TRBJ2-5; TCRdb proposes TRBD1, but this gene call is untestable without DNA. CDR1 and CDR2 from the germline V gene are MNHEY and SVGEGT. The CDR3 spans 14 residues. CDR3 loop: CASSLGQDQETQYF.

The chain joins TRBV27 to TRBJ2-3. From germline, CDR1 is MNHEY and CDR2 SMNVEV (reference sequence). CDR3 length equals 15 residues. The CDR3 protein is CASTGGVDSTDTQYF.

The genes are TRBV29-1 and TRBJ2-5; TCRdb indicates TRBD2, and absent DNA this call remains unverified. CDR1 is SQVTM and CDR2 is ANQGSEA in the germline V gene. The CDR3 extends over 13 amino acids. The CDR3 is CSGLAGAKETQYF.

This rearrangement joins TRBV7-7 to TRBJ2-7; the TCRdb D gene call, TRBD2, has no DNA to confirm it. The germline V gene has CDR1 SSHAT and CDR2 FNYEAQ (reference sequence). The CDR3 has 17 amino acids. The CDR3 reads CASSLNAEGLNGGEQYF.

The chain couples TRBV5-1 to TRBJ2-3; TCRdb designates TRBD2, a call that cannot be tested without DNA. This CDR3 is 14 amino acids long. Germline values: CDR1 SGHRS, CDR2 YFSETQ. CDR3 protein: CASSLGSLPDTQYF.

V usage is TRBV2 and J usage is TRBJ2-5; the TRBD1 assignment by TCRdb is unverifiable without DNA. This CDR3 spans 14 amino acids. Per germline, CDR1 SNHLY and CDR2 FYNNEI. The chain's CDR3 is CASRRGPREETQYF.

The chain links TRBV18 to TRBJ2-7; with no DNA, the TCRdb D assignment of TRBD1 cannot be verified. This CDR3 has 13 residues. Germline values: CDR1 KGHSH, CDR2 LQKENI. The CDR3 sequence is CASADGVSYEQYF.

CDR3 amino acids: CSVEDLYGRGFEETQYF. V usage is TRBV29-1 and J usage is TRBJ2-5; TCRdb selects TRBD1, and the lack of DNA leaves this call unchecked. Germline V lookup: CDR1 SQVTM, CDR2 ANQGSEA. The CDR3 runs to 17 residues.

The chain joins TRBV25-1 to TRBJ1-2. Germline V gene lookup returns CDR1 MGHDK and CDR2 SYGVNS. The CDR3 is 11 amino acids. CDR3: CASSGYYGYTF.

The genes are TRBV6-2 or TRBV6-3 and TRBJ2-5; TCRdb outputs TRBD2, but without DNA this stays unchecked. CDR1 is MNHEY, CDR2 SVGEGT, per germline. The CDR3 covers 13 residues. The CDR3 sequence is CASSPRYQETQYF.

The genes are TRBV7-9 and TRBJ2-1; TCRdb calls TRBD1, which cannot be checked without DNA. Germline CDR1 SEHNR, CDR2 FQNEAQ (reference sequence). This CDR3 spans 15 amino acids. This CDR3 reads CASSLVPGEHHEQFF.